The rows below give T cell receptor beta chains drawn from one sample of a study of blood T cell repertoires in COVID-19. Measured with immunoSEQ multiplex PCR; TCRdb has only the in-frame clones, and not every one. Of 380,000 or so clones in the sample, about 89% were seen once. The sample comprised PBMCs or T cells enriched from blood (not recorded which). The receptors stem from a man aged 25 to 40 who had recovered from COVID-19. CDR3s include the opening cysteine and the closing phenylalanine or tryptophan. The D gene is left open where the match is weak. Only some rows state a clone size, as once, few, many or a class for expanded clones.

D gene,V gene,J gene,clone size,CDR3 DNA,CDR3 protein
-,TRBV19,TRBJ2-7,-,TGTGCCAGTACCGCGAGTTCCCCGGACAGTTACTACGAGCAGTACTTC,CASTASSPDSYYEQYF
TRBD1,TRBV6-5,TRBJ1-2,-,TGTGCCAGCAGTTATTACAGGGGCTATGTGGGCTACACCTTC,CASSYYRGYVGYTF
-,TRBV28,TRBJ1-4,-,TGTGCCAGCAGTTTACGGGCAGGAGGCGAAAAACTGTTTTTT,CASSLRAGGEKLFF
-,TRBV2,TRBJ1-5,-,TGTGCCAGCAGTGAATTTGGGAGAGGGCAGCCCCAGCATTTT,CASSEFGRGQPQHF
-,TRBV7-9,TRBJ2-2,-,TGTGCCAGCAGCATACTAACAGGGAACACCGGGGAGCTGTTTTTT,CASSILTGNTGELFF
-,TRBV30,TRBJ1-4,-,TGTGCCTGGAGTTCGGAGGGGAGGTTAAAACTGTTTTTT,CAWSSEGRLKLFF
-,TRBV2,TRBJ2-3,-,TGTGCCAGCAGTGAAGTCAATCTACAGGGAAAGTATTTT,CASSEVNLQGKYF
TRBD1,TRBV3-1/TRBV3-2,TRBJ1-3,-,TGTGCCAGCAGCCAAGGGGACAGGGGAATCTCTGGAAACACCATATATTTT,CASSQGDRGISGNTIYF
TRBD1,TRBV12-3/TRBV12-4,TRBJ1-1,-,TGTGCCAGCAGTACAGGGGTGAACACTGAAGCTTTCTTT,CASSTGVNTEAFF
TRBD2,TRBV30,TRBJ2-5,-,TGTGCCTGGAGACGCGGCGGGGGGCCAGAGACCCAGTACTTC,CAWRRGGGPETQYF
-,TRBV19,TRBJ1-5,-,TGTGCCAGTTCTCGGGTCGCGCAGTCGATTGAGGGCAATCAGCCCCAGCATTTT,CASSRVAQSIEGNQPQHF
-,TRBV7-8,TRBJ1-6,-,TGTGCCAGCACCTCCGGGACTGATAATTCACCCCTCCACTTT,CASTSGTDNSPLHF
-,TRBV12-3/TRBV12-4,TRBJ2-1,few,TGTGCCAGCAGTGCAGTATACAATGAGCAGTTCTTC,CASSAVYNEQFF
-,TRBV9,TRBJ2-7,-,TGTGCCAGCAGCGTAGACGGGACACCTTACGAGCAGTACTTC,CASSVDGTPYEQYF
-,TRBV20-1,TRBJ1-2,-,TGCAGTGCTACAGGTCGGTATGGCTACACCTTC,CSATGRYGYTF
-,TRBV4-3,TRBJ1-1,-,TGCGCCAGCAGCCAAGGGGTTGGGGGCATGAACACTGAAGCTTTCTTT,CASSQGVGGMNTEAFF
-,TRBV18,TRBJ1-1,few,TGTGCCAGCTCTCTTAATACAGGGACGACTGAAGCTTTCTTT,CASSLNTGTTEAFF
-,TRBV9,TRBJ1-4,-,TGTGCCAGCAGCGTAGCGTCGTCAACTAATGAAAAACTGTTTTTT,CASSVASSTNEKLFF
TRBD1,TRBV7-8,TRBJ2-2,-,TGTGCCAGCAGCTTTATAGGACAGGGTCCCACCGGGGAGCTGTTTTTT,CASSFIGQGPTGELFF
TRBD1,TRBV5-4,TRBJ2-6,-,TGTGCCAGCAGCTTGGACAGGGGTTATCTCTCTGGGGCCAACGTCCTGACTTTC,CASSLDRGYLSGANVLTF
TRBD1,TRBV6-2/TRBV6-3,TRBJ1-1,-,TGTGCCAGCAGCTGGGACAGGGATGGGGAGATGAACACTGAAGCTTTCTTT,CASSWDRDGEMNTEAFF